The T cell receptor beta chain under discussion was sequenced for a study of blood T cell repertoires in COVID-19. Background on the study: Samples representing acute and convalescent COVID-19 were sourced from the United States, Italy and Spain.

Per the study methods: The assay estimated nucleated cells by amplifying reference gene primers. The table came from immunoSEQ multiplex PCR; TCRdb's copy has only in-frame clones and leaves some out. The V and J calls and clone size were taken over from that table, and D and trimming were inferred from the DNA. The table records 70,000 to 100,000 clones, 85% to 90% of them present only once. With 6 bases removed from V and 3 bases from J, the gap between germline ends came to 12 bases. Germline CDR1 MNHEY, CDR2 SVGEGT. The CDR3 length is 15 residues. Source material: peripheral blood. This clonotype was sampled from a woman of 80 years or more with active or convalescent COVID-19. V is TRBV6-2 or TRBV6-3 and J is TRBJ2-6; possibly TRBD2 for D (6 bases). As DNA, the CDR3 is TGTGCCAGCAGCCCCACCGGGGGTGGGGCCAACGTCCTGACTTTC. This gives the protein CASSPTGGGANVLTF.